This passage covers 27 T cell receptor beta chains from one sample sequenced in a study of OX40 agonist ivuxolimab in advanced cancers. Sequencing was performed with immunoSEQ multiplex PCR; in TCRdb, only in-frame clones are kept and a portion is missing. The data contain roughly 76,000 clones, 84% of them singletons. This specimen was CD4+ or CD8+ T cells sorted from blood, taken in a trial of the OX40 agonist ivuxolimab. Receptor source: an adult with an advanced solid tumor such as melanoma, head and neck, liver or kidney cancer.

J is TRBJ2-7 and V is TRBV18, with D tentatively TRBD2 (7 bases). This CDR3 region has 15 residues. The V gene lost 3 bases and the J gene lost 2 bases, with 14 bases spanning the gap. Germline V gene lookup returns CDR1 KGHSH and CDR2 LQKENI. CDR3 in DNA: TGTGCCAGCTCACCGGGAGGGGGGTTCCCCTACGAGCAGTACTTC. Translated: CASSPGGGFPYEQYF.

This chain joins TRBV7-2 and TRBJ2-3, with D unclear. Germline assignment: CDR1 SGHTA and CDR2 FQGNSA. Trimming left V 1 base short and J 1 base short, with 6 bases between. The CDR3 sequence is 14 residues long. CDR3 nucleotide sequence: TGTGCCAGCAGCTTAGATTGGGGCACAGATACGCAGTATTTT. Its translation is CASSLDWGTDTQYF.

The genes are TRBV7-3 and TRBJ2-3; no firm D call. The CDR3 is made up of 14 amino acids. In germline, CDR1 is SGHTA, CDR2 FQGTGA. Trimming left V 2 bases short and J 1 base short, with 7 bases between. In nucleotides, the CDR3 is TGTGCCAGCAGCTTACGAGCCGGCACAGATACGCAGTATTTT. As protein: CASSLRAGTDTQYF.

CDR3 sequence: CASSYSDRDYNSPLHF. The CDR3 DNA reads as TGTGCCAGCAGTTATTCTGACAGGGACTATAATTCACCCCTCCACTTT. The chain recombines TRBV6-5 with TRBJ1-6, with TRBD1 matching over 7 bases. J was trimmed by 3 bases and V by 3 bases; bases with no gene match: 5. Per the germline V gene, CDR1 is MNHEY and CDR2 is SVGAGI. The CDR3 consists of 16 residues.

The CDR3 loop is CASSSRTSSGNTIYF. CDR3 nucleotide sequence: TGTGCCAGCAGTTCGCGGACATCCTCTGGAAACACCATATATTTT. The genes are TRBV6-6 and TRBJ1-3; tentative D call: TRBD1 (5 bases). Trimming left V 4 bases short and J 0 bases short, with 10 bases between. The CDR3 spans 15 residues. Germline assignment: CDR1 MNHNY and CDR2 SVGAGI (reference sequence).

The chain recombines TRBV2 with TRBJ1-5, with 8 bases aligning to TRBD1. Germline-derived CDR1 and CDR2 are SNHLY and FYNNEI. Unmatched junction bases numbered 8, after V lost 6 bases and J lost 7 bases. This CDR3 contains 14 residues. CDR3 loop: CASSGDRGRQPQHF. The CDR3 bases are TGTGCCAGCAGCGGTGACAGGGGAAGACAGCCCCAGCATTTT.

The V call is TRBV7-9, the J call TRBJ2-2; D is possibly TRBD2 (5 bases). Germline-derived CDR1 and CDR2 are SEHNR and FQNEAQ (reference sequence). Trimming removed 11 bases at V and 7 bases at J, with 11 bases between. The CDR3 spans 11 residues. CDR3 DNA sequence: TGTGCCGGGGAGATCATCGGGGAGCTGTTTTTT. Protein product: CAGEIIGELFF.

This clone came up a few times. The chain is built from TRBV5-5 and TRBJ2-3; 8 nucleotides align to TRBD1. CDR3 size: 14 residues. Unmatched junction bases numbered 8, after V lost 5 bases and J lost 6 bases. Germline loops: CDR1 SGHKS, CDR2 YYEKEE (reference sequence). CDR3 protein: CASSDDRGSDTQYF. CDR3 DNA sequence: TGTGCCAGCAGTGACGACAGGGGATCCGATACGCAGTATTTT.

The chain is built from TRBV9 and TRBJ1-5; no firm D call. From germline, CDR1 is SGDLS and CDR2 YYNGEE. Trimming left V 0 bases short and J 3 bases short, with 10 bases between. There are 15 residues in the CDR3. The chain's CDR3 is CASSVGAGPNQPQHF. CDR3 in DNA: TGTGCCAGCAGCGTAGGGGCAGGACCCAATCAGCCCCAGCATTTT. The full variable domain, rest sourced from reference TRBV9 and TRBJ1-5, is DSGVTQTPKHLITATGQRVTLRCSPRSGDLSVYWYQQSLDQGLQFLIQYYNGEERAKGNILERFSAQQFPDLHSELNLSSLELGDSALYFCASSVGAGPNQPQHFGDGTRLSIL.

This clone occurred once. The CDR3 nucleotides are TGTGCCAGCAGCTTACTAGCCAGCGATTACGAGCAGTACTTC. Translated, it gives CASSLLASDYEQYF. The chain couples TRBV5-6 to TRBJ2-7; possible D gene TRBD2, 6 bases. Looked up from germline, CDR1 is SGHDT and CDR2 is YYEEEE. The CDR3 totals 14 residues. Trimming pared 2 bases from V and 4 bases from J, leaving 13 bases between.

The chain uses TRBV19 and TRBJ1-2; TRBD1 matches at 12 bases. Unmatched junction bases numbered 10, after V lost 8 bases and J lost 6 bases. The CDR3 sequence is 15 residues long. Germline V gives CDR1 LNHDA, CDR2 SQIVND (reference sequence). The CDR3 protein is CASGTWDRGLDGYTF. The CDR3 DNA follows: TGTGCCAGTGGTACCTGGGACAGGGGGCTCGATGGCTACACCTTC.

The V call is TRBV5-4, the J call TRBJ1-1; no firm D call. The germline CDR1 and CDR2 sequences are SGHNT and YYREEE (reference sequence). Between the trimmed V and J ends, which lost 0 bases and 2 bases, there was a span of 8 bases. The length of the CDR3 is 14 residues. CDR3 in DNA: TGTGCCAGCAGCTTGGAACAGACTAACACTGAAGCTTTCTTT. It yields the protein CASSLEQTNTEAFF.

The chain is built from TRBV6-6 and TRBJ1-1; TRBD1 is a possible D gene (6 bases). Germline CDR1 reads MNHNY; CDR2 reads SVGAGI (reference sequence). The CDR3 covers 11 residues. Trimming pared 7 bases from V and 5 bases from J, leaving 8 bases between. The CDR3 is CASKGGTEAFF. CDR3 in DNA: TGTGCCAGCAAAGGGGGTACTGAAGCTTTCTTT.

The V and J genes are TRBV19 and TRBJ1-2, with TRBD1 identical over 10 bases. Germline assignment: CDR1 LNHDA and CDR2 SQIVND (reference sequence). The V gene end was trimmed by 4 bases and the J gene end by 6 bases; junction bases not matched to a gene: 11. The CDR3 covers 16 residues. CDR3 residues: CASSTRRGQGTNGYTF. CDR3 nucleotide sequence: TGTGCCAGTAGTACTCGGAGGGGACAGGGGACGAATGGCTACACCTTC. Complete variable domain (other parts from reference TRBV19 and TRBJ1-2): DGGITQSPKYLFRKEGQNVTLSCEQNLNHDAMYWYRQDPGQGLRLIYYSQIVNDFQKGDIAEGYSVSREKKESFPLTVTSAQKNPTAFYLCASSTRRGQGTNGYTFGSGTRLTVV.

This clone was seen only once. This chain links TRBV6-1 with TRBJ1-6; D is perhaps TRBD1 (5 bases). The ends were cut back, 10 bases at V and 9 bases at J, with 16 bases in the middle. The CDR3 extends over 13 amino acids. Germline V gene data show CDR1 as MNHNS and CDR2 as SASEGT. The CDR3: CAIDGGVGSPLHF. The CDR3 DNA sequence: TGTGCCATCGATGGGGGGGTTGGTTCACCCCTCCACTTT.

The chain employs TRBV10-1 and TRBJ1-5, with D uncertain. CDR1 and CDR2 from the germline V gene are WNHNN and SYGVQD (reference sequence). The CDR3 spans 13 residues. Trimming took 2 bases from V and 6 from J, leaving 8 bases between them. The CDR3: CASSESLGQPQHF. The CDR3 bases are TGCGCCAGCAGTGAGAGTCTCGGTCAGCCCCAGCATTTT.

The chain carries TRBV19 and TRBJ2-5, with 7 nucleotides matching TRBD2. CDR3 length: 13 residues. V was clipped by 9 bases and J by 5 bases; unmatched bases: 9. Germline CDR1 LNHDA, CDR2 SQIVND (reference sequence). The CDR3 region is CASGLGGRETQYF. CDR3 sequence (DNA): TGTGCCAGCGGACTAGGAGGGAGGGAGACCCAGTACTTC. Using reference TRBV19 and TRBJ2-5 for the parts outside the CDR3, the full variable domain is DGGITQSPKYLFRKEGQNVTLSCEQNLNHDAMYWYRQDPGQGLRLIYYSQIVNDFQKGDIAEGYSVSREKKESFPLTVTSAQKNPTAFYLCASGLGGRETQYFGPGTRLLVL.

This clone was observed a single time. V gene TRBV18 combines with J gene TRBJ2-5; D may be TRBD1 (6 bases). V dropped 4 bases and J dropped 3 bases, with 24 bases sitting between them. CDR3 length equals 18 residues. The germline CDR1 and CDR2 sequences are KGHSH and LQKENI. The CDR3 loop is CASSLRQARPPSKETQYF. CDR3 sequence (DNA): TGTGCCAGCTCACTACGACAGGCCCGGCCCCCAAGCAAAGAGACCCAGTACTTC.

This chain uses TRBV4-1 with TRBJ2-1; possibly TRBD2 for D (7 bases). Trimming removed 1 base from V and 6 bases from J, with 16 bases in between. Germline V gene lookup returns CDR1 MGHRA and CDR2 YSYEKL. The CDR3 is 16 amino acids. CDR3 in DNA: TGCGCCAGCAGCCAAGTCTGGGGGGGCCTTTCCAATGAGCAGTTCTTC. It is translated as CASSQVWGGLSNEQFF.

The chain is built from TRBV7-2 and TRBJ2-7; 7 nucleotides match TRBD2. V trimming: 3 bases; J trimming: 1 base; junction bases outside the gene matches: 6. This CDR3 spans 15 amino acids. Germline CDR1 SGHTA, CDR2 FQGNSA. The CDR3 nucleotides read TGTGCCAGCAGCTTTTACCTCGGGGGGTCCTACGAGCAGTACTTC. As protein: CASSFYLGGSYEQYF.

Turning to this clone: The same CDR3 is also encoded by other DNA sequences in this sample. The CDR3 spells CASSRGLNTEAFF. In DNA form, the CDR3 reads TGTGCCAGCAGTAGGGGGTTGAACACTGAAGCTTTCTTT. This chain uses TRBV7-8 with TRBJ1-1, with D perhaps TRBD1 (6 bases). CDR3 length: 13 amino acids. The germline V gene has CDR1 SGHVS and CDR2 FQNEAQ. With 6 bases removed from V and 0 bases from J, the gap between germline ends came to 8 bases.

V usage is TRBV27 and J usage is TRBJ1-5, with D unresolved. Germline CDR1 and CDR2: MNHEY and SMNVEV (reference sequence). V lost 3 bases and J lost 6, with 9 bases in between. The CDR3 loop spans 13 amino acids. The CDR3 reads CASSFVAGQPQHF. The CDR3 bases are TGTGCCAGCAGTTTTGTGGCTGGTCAGCCCCAGCATTTT.

The V call is TRBV5-8, the J call TRBJ1-5, with TRBD1 matching over 8 bases. CDR1 is SGHTS and CDR2 is YDEGEE in the germline V gene. CDR3 length: 20 residues. V lost 3 bases, J lost 0 bases, and 17 bases stayed unmatched. CDR3: CASSYDSGGVGIFSNQPQHF. As DNA, the CDR3 is TGTGCCAGCAGCTACGACTCAGGGGGCGTCGGTATATTTAGCAATCAGCCCCAGCATTTT.

The CDR3 spells CASGTGGLATNEKLFF. CDR3 nucleotide sequence: TGTGCCAGCGGGACAGGGGGCTTAGCAACTAATGAAAAACTGTTTTTT. V is TRBV7-8 and J is TRBJ1-4; 12 bases line up with TRBD1. Germline CDR1 and CDR2: SGHVS and FQNEAQ. The V and J ends lost 8 bases and 0 bases, in that order; junction bases with no gene match: 4. The CDR3 consists of 16 residues.

A remark on this clone: The germline gene is not matched at one end of the junction; a read error may be the cause. J is TRBJ1-5 and V is TRBV7-2; tentatively, D is TRBD1 (6 bases). The CDR3 runs to 13 residues. The germline CDR1 and CDR2 sequences are SGHTA and FQGNSA. The CDR3 bases are TGCGCCAGCAGCCAGCAGGGGAATCAGCCCCAGCATTTT. This codes for CASSQQGNQPQHF.

The J gene is TRBJ1-2, the V gene TRBV10-3; the D gene is possibly TRBD1 (6 bases). V was trimmed by 4 bases and J by 5 bases, leaving 11 bases between them. This CDR3 contains 13 residues. Germline V gene lookup returns CDR1 ENHRY and CDR2 SYGVKD. The CDR3 DNA reads as TGTGCCATCAGTGGACAGGAATTATATGGCTACACCTTC. It codes for CAISGQELYGYTF.

The chain couples TRBV11-3 to TRBJ2-7; possibly TRBD2 for D (7 bases). Trimming took 1 base from V and 5 from J, leaving 15 bases between them. Germline CDR1 and CDR2: SGHNT and YENEEA. CDR3 length: 15 residues. CDR3: CASSLGVGGRNEQYF. The CDR3 coding sequence is TGTGCCAGCAGCTTAGGAGTGGGGGGGCGGAACGAGCAGTACTTC. Supplemented by reference TRBV11-3 and TRBJ2-7, the full variable domain reads EAGVVQSPRYKIIEKKQPVAFWCNPISGHNTLYWYLQNLGQGPELLIRYENEEAVDDSQLPKDRFSAERLKGVDSTLKIQPAELGDSAVYLCASSLGVGGRNEQYFGPGTRLTVT.